This T cell receptor (beta chain) came from a study of Graves' ophthalmopathy and Graves' hyperthyroidism. V gave up 5 bases and J gave up 6 bases, with 10 bases separating them. This CDR3 has 13 residues. Per the germline V gene, CDR1 is SEHNR and CDR2 is FQNEAQ (reference sequence). Researchers took RNA transcripts and amplified TCR beta CDR3 regions from them. The first-round RT-PCR employed HTBI primers together with the Qiagen OneStep RT-PCR kit. A multiplex PCR was then performed as the second round. From the multiplex PCR reads, TCRdb called clonotypes with MiXCR, one entry per CDR3 protein. The sample has hundreds of thousands of distinct CDR3 sequences; under 50% are singletons. This clonotype was seen repeatedly, ten times or more.

The TCR originated in an adult man with Graves' ophthalmopathy. The sample taken for sequencing was peripheral blood. V and J are TRBV7-9 and TRBJ2-2; D might be TRBD1 (6 bases). CDR3 protein: CASSIRGSGELFF. Here the CDR3 DNA reads TGTGCCAGCAGCATCAGGGGTTCCGGGGAGCTGTTTTTT.